The clone carrying this T cell receptor beta chain has more than one count but fewer than ten. The antigen is not known. Each cDNA molecule in the library carried unique molecular identifiers. Per the study methods: With a range of roughly 20,000 to 750,000, the median per sample was around 96,000 TCRs. TCRdb redid the calling of the RACE reads with MiXCR, one entry per CDR3 protein. The V and J calls, along with clone size, are taken from TCRdb and not from the paper's own processing. The table records 65,000 to 95,000 distinct CDR3 sequences, around 9.4% of them present only once. Per the germline V gene, CDR1 is MDHEN and CDR2 is SYDVKM. The CDR3 covers 15 residues. Deletions cut 2 bases from V and 9 bases from J, with 19 bases between. The sample comes from a study of human T cells and chemical hapten exposure. Study-wide context: TCR yields per sample varied, mainly owing to small pooled library volume differences.

Time point: healthy volunteer bleed at 6 weeks. Sequencing started from total RNA isolated from unfractionated whole blood. Study-level points and caveats: TCRs above 1 in 1000 frequency stayed constant with DPC sensitization.

This TCR was recovered from a female donor in good health. Some clones in this sample may be carry-over from other donors' samples. The genes are TRBV28 and TRBJ2-5; the D is unclear. The sample taken for sequencing was whole blood. CDR3 residues: CASSLEVGTARAQYF. CDR3 DNA sequence: TGTGCCAGCAGTTTAGAAGTTGGTACCGCCAGAGCCCAGTACTTC.